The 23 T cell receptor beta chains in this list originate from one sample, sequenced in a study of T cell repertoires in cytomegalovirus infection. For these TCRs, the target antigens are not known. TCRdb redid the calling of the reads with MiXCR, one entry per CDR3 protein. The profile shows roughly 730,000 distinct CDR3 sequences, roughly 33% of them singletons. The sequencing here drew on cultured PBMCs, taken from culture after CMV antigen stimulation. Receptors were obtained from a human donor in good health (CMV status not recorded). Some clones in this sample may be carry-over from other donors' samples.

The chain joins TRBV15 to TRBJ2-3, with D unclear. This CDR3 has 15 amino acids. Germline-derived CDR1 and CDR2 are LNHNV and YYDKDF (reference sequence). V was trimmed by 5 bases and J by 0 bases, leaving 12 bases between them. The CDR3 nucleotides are TGTGCCACCAGCCAAGCAGCAACTAGCACAGATACGCAGTATTTT. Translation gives CATSQAATSTDTQYF.

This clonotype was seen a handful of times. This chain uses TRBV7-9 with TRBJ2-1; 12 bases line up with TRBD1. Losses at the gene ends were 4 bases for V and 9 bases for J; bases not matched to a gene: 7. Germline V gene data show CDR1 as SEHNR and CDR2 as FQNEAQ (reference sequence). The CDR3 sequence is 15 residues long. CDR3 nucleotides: TGTGCCAGCAGCTGGGACAGGGGGCCCCTCGGTGAGCAGTTCTTC. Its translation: CASSWDRGPLGEQFF.

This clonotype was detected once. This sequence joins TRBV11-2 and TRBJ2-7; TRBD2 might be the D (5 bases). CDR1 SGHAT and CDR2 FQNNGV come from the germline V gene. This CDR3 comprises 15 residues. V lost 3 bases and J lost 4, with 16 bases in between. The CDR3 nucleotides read TGTGCCAGCAGCTTTGTGCTAGCCGCCAATTACGAGCAGTACTTC. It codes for CASSFVLAANYEQYF.

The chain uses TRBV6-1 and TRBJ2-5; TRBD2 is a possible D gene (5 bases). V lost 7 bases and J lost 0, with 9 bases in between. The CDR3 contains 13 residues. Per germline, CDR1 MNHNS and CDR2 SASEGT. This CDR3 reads CASIGDHQETQYF. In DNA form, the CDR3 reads TGTGCCAGCATCGGGGATCACCAAGAGACCCAGTACTTC.

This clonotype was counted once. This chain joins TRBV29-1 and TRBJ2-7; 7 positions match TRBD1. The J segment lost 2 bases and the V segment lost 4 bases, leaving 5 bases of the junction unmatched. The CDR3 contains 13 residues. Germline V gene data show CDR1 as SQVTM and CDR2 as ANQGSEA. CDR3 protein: CSVGWQGAYEQYF. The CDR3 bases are TGCAGCGTTGGATGGCAGGGGGCCTACGAGCAGTACTTC.

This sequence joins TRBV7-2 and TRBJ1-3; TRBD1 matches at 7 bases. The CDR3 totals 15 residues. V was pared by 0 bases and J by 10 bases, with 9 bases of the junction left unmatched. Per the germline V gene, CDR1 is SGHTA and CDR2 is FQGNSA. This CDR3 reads CASSLAGDRSFTIYF. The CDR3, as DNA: TGTGCCAGCAGCTTAGCTGGGGACAGATCGTTTACCATATATTTT. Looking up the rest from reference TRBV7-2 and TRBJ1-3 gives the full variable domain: GAGVSQSPSNKVTEKGKDVELRCDPISGHTALYWYRQSLGQGLEFLIYFQGNSAPDKSGLPSDRFSAERTGGSVSTLTIQRTQQEDSAVYLCASSLAGDRSFTIYFGEGSWLTVV.

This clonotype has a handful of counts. The CDR3 DNA follows: TGTGCCAGCAGCTTACAAATCTCTGGAAACACCATATATTTT. Amino acid sequence: CASSLQISGNTIYF. The chain is built from TRBV7-7 and TRBJ1-3; no firm D call. The CDR3 sequence is 14 residues long. Between the trimmed V and J ends, which lost 2 bases and 0 bases, there was a span of 5 bases. Germline CDR1 is SSHAT and CDR2 is FNYEAQ (reference sequence).

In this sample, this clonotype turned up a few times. CDR3 coding DNA: TGTGCCAGCAGTTTGATGGGGGCAGCAACTAATGAAAAACTGTTTTTT. It is translated as CASSLMGAATNEKLFF. This chain joins TRBV6-6 and TRBJ1-4; perhaps TRBD1 as D (6 bases). V lost 4 bases to trimming and J lost 0 bases, with 12 bases between them. The CDR3 sequence is 16 residues long. Germline CDR1 MNHNY, CDR2 SVGAGI (reference sequence).

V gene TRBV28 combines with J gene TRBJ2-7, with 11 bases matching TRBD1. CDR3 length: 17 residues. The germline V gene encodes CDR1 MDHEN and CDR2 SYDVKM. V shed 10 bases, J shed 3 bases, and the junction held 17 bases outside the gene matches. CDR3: CATSLGQGVMSVYEQYF. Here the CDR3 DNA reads TGTGCCACTTCATTGGGACAGGGGGTAATGTCTGTCTACGAGCAGTACTTC.

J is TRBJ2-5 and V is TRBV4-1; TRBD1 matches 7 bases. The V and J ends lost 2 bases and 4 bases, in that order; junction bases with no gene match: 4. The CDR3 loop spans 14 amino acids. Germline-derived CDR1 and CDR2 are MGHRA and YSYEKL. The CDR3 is CASSQRQGVETQYF. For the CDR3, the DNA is TGCGCCAGCAGCCAAAGACAGGGAGTAGAGACCCAGTACTTC.

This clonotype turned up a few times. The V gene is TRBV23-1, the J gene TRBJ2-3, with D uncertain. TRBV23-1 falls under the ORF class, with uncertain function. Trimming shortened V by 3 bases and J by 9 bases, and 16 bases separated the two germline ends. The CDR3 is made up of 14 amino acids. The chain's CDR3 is CASSHPHIRLTQYF. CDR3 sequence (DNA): TGCGCCAGCAGTCATCCACACATCCGTTTAACGCAGTATTTT.

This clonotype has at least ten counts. The CDR3 DNA follows: TGTGCCAGCAGCTCCACCGGGACATCGACCTACAATGAGCAGTTCTTC. It yields the protein CASSSTGTSTYNEQFF. V usage is TRBV7-2 and J usage is TRBJ2-1; tentatively, D is TRBD1 (6 bases). CDR1 SGHTA and CDR2 FQGNSA come from the germline V gene. V lost 4 bases to trimming and J lost 2 bases, with 15 bases between them. This CDR3 has 16 residues. The full variable domain, its missing parts supplied by reference TRBV7-2 and TRBJ2-1, is GAGVSQSPSNKVTEKGKDVELRCDPISGHTALYWYRQSLGQGLEFLIYFQGNSAPDKSGLPSDRFSAERTGGSVSTLTIQRTQQEDSAVYLCASSSTGTSTYNEQFFGPGTRLTVL.

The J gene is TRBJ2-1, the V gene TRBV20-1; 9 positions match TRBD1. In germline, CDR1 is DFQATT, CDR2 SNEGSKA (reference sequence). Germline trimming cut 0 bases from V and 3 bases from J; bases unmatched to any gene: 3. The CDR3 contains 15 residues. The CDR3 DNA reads TGCAGTGCTAGAGAGGACAGGGGTGGCTACAATGAGCAGTTCTTC. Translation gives CSAREDRGGYNEQFF.

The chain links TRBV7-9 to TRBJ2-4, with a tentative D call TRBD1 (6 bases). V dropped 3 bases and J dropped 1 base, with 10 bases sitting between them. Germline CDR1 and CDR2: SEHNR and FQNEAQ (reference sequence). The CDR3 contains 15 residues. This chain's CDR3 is CASSFPDSAKNIQYF. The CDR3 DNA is TGTGCCAGCAGCTTCCCGGACAGCGCCAAAAACATTCAGTACTTC.

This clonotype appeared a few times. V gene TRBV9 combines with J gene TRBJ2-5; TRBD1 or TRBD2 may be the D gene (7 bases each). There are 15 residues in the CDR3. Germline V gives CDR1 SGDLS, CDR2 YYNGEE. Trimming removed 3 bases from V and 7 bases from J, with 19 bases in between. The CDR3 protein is CASSDRQGGPGTQYF. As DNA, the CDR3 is TGTGCCAGCAGCGACCGACAGGGAGGGCCAGGGACCCAGTACTTC.

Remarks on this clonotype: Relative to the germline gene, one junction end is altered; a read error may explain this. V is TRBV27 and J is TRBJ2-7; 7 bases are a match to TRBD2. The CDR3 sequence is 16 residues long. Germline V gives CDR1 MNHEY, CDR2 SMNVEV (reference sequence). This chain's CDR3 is CASSPRVVGGPLVLDF. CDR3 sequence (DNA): TGTGCCAGCAGCCCTAGGGTAGTGGGAGGGCCCCTAGTGCTGGACTTC.

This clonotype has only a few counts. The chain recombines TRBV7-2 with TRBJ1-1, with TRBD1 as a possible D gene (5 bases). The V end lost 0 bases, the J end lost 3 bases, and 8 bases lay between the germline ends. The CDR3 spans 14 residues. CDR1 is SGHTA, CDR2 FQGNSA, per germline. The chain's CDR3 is CASSLAGVYTEAFF. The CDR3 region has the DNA TGTGCCAGCAGCTTAGCAGGGGTTTACACTGAAGCTTTCTTT.

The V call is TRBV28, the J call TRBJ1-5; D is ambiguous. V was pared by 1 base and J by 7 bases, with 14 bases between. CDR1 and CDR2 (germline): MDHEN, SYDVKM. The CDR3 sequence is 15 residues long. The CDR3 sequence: CASSLSSWVEQPQHF. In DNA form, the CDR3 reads TGTGCCAGCAGTTTATCGTCCTGGGTAGAGCAGCCCCAGCATTTT.

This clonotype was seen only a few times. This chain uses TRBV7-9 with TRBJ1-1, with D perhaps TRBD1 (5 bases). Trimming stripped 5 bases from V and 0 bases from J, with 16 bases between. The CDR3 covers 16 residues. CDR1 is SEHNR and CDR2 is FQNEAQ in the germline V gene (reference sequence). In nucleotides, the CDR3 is TGTGCCAGCAGCCTACGCCGGACAAGCTTGAACACTGAAGCTTTCTTT. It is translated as CASSLRRTSLNTEAFF. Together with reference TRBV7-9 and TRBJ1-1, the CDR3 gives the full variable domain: DTGVSQNPRHKITKRGQNVTFRCDPISEHNRLYWYRQTLGQGPEFLTYFQNEAQLEKSRLLSDRFSAERPKGSFSTLEIQRTEQGDSAMYLCASSLRRTSLNTEAFFGQGTRLTVV.

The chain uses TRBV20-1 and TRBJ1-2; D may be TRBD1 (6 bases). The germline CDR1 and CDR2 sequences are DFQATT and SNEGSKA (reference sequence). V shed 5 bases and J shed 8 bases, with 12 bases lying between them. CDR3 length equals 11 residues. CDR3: CSAEQGSGYTF. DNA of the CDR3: TGCAGTGCTGAACAGGGTTCCGGCTACACCTTC.

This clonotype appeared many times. Here the CDR3 DNA reads TGTGCCAGCAGCTTAAGGGACTCCTACGAGCAGTACTTC. It is translated as CASSLRDSYEQYF. The chain combines TRBV7-2 with TRBJ2-7; D gene unclear. Germline CDR1 and CDR2: SGHTA and FQGNSA. The CDR3 runs to 13 residues. Trimming pared 2 bases from V and 0 bases from J, leaving 5 bases between.

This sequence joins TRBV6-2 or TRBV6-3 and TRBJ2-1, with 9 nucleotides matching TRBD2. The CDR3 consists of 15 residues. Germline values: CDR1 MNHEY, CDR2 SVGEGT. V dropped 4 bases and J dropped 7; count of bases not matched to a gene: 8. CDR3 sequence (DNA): TGTGCCAGCAGTTCCTCTGGCGGGAGGGGGAATGAGCAGTTCTTC. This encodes CASSSSGGRGNEQFF.

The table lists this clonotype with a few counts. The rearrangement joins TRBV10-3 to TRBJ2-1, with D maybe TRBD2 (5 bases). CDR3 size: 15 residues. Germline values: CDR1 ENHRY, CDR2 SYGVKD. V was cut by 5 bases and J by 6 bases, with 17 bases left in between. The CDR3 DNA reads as TGTGCCATCAGTCTTCTAGCTCGGAACCTCAATGAGCAGTTCTTC. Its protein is CAISLLARNLNEQFF.